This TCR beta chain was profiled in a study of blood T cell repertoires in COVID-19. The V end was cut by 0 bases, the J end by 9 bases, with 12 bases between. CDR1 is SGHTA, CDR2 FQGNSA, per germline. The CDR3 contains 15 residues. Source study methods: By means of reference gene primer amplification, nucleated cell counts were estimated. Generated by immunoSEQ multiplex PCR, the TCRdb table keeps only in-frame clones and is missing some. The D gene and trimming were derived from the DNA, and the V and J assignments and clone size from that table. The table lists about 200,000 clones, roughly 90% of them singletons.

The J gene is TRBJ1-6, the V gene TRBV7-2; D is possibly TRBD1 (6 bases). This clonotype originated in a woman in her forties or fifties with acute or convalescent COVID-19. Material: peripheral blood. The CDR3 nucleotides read TGTGCCAGCAGCTTAGCAGGGGGTACGGGTTCACCCCTCCACTTT. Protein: CASSLAGGTGSPLHF.